The 26 T cell receptor beta chains in this list originate from one sample, sequenced in a study of T-cell reconstitution after alpha-beta-depleted transplantation in children. A library of TCRbeta sequences, prepared with unique molecular identifiers, was generated. TCRdb reprocessed the PCR reads with MiXCR, giving one entry per CDR3 protein. The table has 450,000 to 700,000 distinct CDR3 sequences, over 20% seen once. The sample here was PBMCs, taken before TCRalphabeta/CD19-depleted stem cell transplant. These receptor sequences come from a boy in the first two years of life with Wiskott-Aldrich syndrome, due to receive a stem cell transplant.

V gene TRBV18 combines with J gene TRBJ1-2; D unresolved. The germline gives CDR1 KGHSH, CDR2 LQKENI. The ends were cut back, 2 bases at V and 5 bases at J, with 12 bases in the middle. The CDR3 totals 14 residues. The CDR3 bases are TGTGCCAGCTCACCAGTCGGACTGGGGTATGGCTACACCTTC. Amino acid sequence: CASSPVGLGYGYTF.

The rearrangement links TRBV2 to TRBJ1-2; D ambiguous. The CDR3 spans 11 residues. Germline assignment: CDR1 SNHLY and CDR2 FYNNEI. With 6 bases removed from V and 8 bases from J, the gap between germline ends came to 10 bases. The chain's CDR3 is CASRLFLGYTF. In nucleotides, the CDR3 is TGTGCCAGCAGGTTGTTTCTAGGCTACACCTTC.

V usage is TRBV6-1 and J usage is TRBJ1-1; D may be TRBD1 (6 bases). The CDR3 contains 15 residues. In germline, CDR1 is MNHNS, CDR2 SASEGT. Deletions cut 6 bases from V and 4 bases from J, with 18 bases between. CDR3 in DNA: TGTGCCAGCAGCGGGACATCTCGAGGGAGCACTGAAGCTTTCTTT. It codes for CASSGTSRGSTEAFF.

This clonotype has a handful of counts. The chain combines TRBV5-4 with TRBJ2-1; TRBD2 aligns across 11 bases. CDR3 length: 13 amino acids. Trimming took 0 bases from V and 12 from J; bases not matched to a gene: 2. Germline V gene lookup returns CDR1 SGHNT and CDR2 YYREEE (reference sequence). CDR3 in amino acids: CASSLGLAGGQFF. The DNA for the CDR3 is TGTGCCAGCAGCTTGGGCCTAGCGGGAGGGCAGTTCTTC.

The J gene is TRBJ2-7, the V gene TRBV27, with TRBD1 identical over 8 bases. The length of the CDR3 is 15 residues. V shed 6 bases, J shed 4 bases, and the junction held 11 bases outside the gene matches. Looked up from germline, CDR1 is MNHEY and CDR2 is SMNVEV (reference sequence). The chain's CDR3 is CASRIGTGPQYEQYF. The CDR3 nucleotides read TGTGCCAGCAGGATAGGGACAGGTCCCCAGTACGAGCAGTACTTC.

This clonotype was observed a handful of times. The V and J genes are TRBV2 and TRBJ1-4; 9 bases are a match to TRBD1. Germline V lookup: CDR1 SNHLY, CDR2 FYNNEI. After removal of 6 bases from V and 7 bases from J, the junction contained 9 bases not matched to a gene. This CDR3 is 15 amino acids long. In DNA form, the CDR3 reads TGTGCCAGCAGCGACGGGGGACAGGGCGGTGAAAAACTGTTTTTT. Translating gives CASSDGGQGGEKLFF. The whole variable domain, remainder taken from reference TRBV2 and TRBJ1-4, is EPEVTQTPSHQVTQMGQEVILRCVPISNHLYFYWYRQILGQKVEFLVSFYNNEISEKSEIFDDQFSVERPDGSNFTLKIRSTKLEDSAMYFCASSDGGQGGEKLFFGSGTQLSVL.

This rearrangement joins TRBV5-1 to TRBJ2-1; no clear D gene. From germline, CDR1 is SGHRS and CDR2 YFSETQ. The CDR3 totals 13 residues. Between the trimmed V and J ends, which lost 0 bases and 6 bases, there was a span of 7 bases. CDR3 in amino acids: CASSLEGRNEQFF. CDR3 DNA: TGCGCCAGCAGCTTGGAGGGCCGCAATGAGCAGTTCTTC.

The rearrangement uses TRBV7-9 and TRBJ2-7; maybe TRBD2 (6 bases). Germline CDR1 is SEHNR and CDR2 is FQNEAQ (reference sequence). The V end was cut by 4 bases, the J end by 6 bases, with 19 bases between. The CDR3 runs 15 residues. The CDR3 DNA sequence: TGTGCCAGCAGCTCCGCGGGACGTATGGCCATCGAGCAGTACTTC. This codes for CASSSAGRMAIEQYF.

This clonotype was counted ten times or more. The CDR3 reads CSARLAGETQYF. For the CDR3, the DNA is TGCAGTGCTAGACTAGCGGGAGAGACCCAGTACTTC. The chain uses TRBV20-1 and TRBJ2-5; 8 positions agree with TRBD2. V lost 2 bases and J lost 4; bases outside the gene matches: 0. Per germline, CDR1 DFQATT and CDR2 SNEGSKA (reference sequence). The CDR3 is 12 amino acids.

This clonotype was detected ten times or more. The V call is TRBV20-1, the J call TRBJ2-6; perhaps TRBD1 as D (6 bases). The CDR3 sequence is 15 residues long. Germline CDR1 is DFQATT and CDR2 is SNEGSKA (reference sequence). The V end was cut by 1 base, the J end by 4 bases, with 11 bases between. The CDR3 bases are TGCAGTGCTAGAGTAGGGGGATCAGGGGCCAACGTCCTGACTTTC. It specifies CSARVGGSGANVLTF.

This clonotype has just a few counts. CDR3 in amino acids: CASSRPPGLNEQYF. The CDR3 DNA reads TGTGCCAGCAGCCGACCGCCGGGGTTGAACGAGCAGTACTTC. The chain couples TRBV7-2 to TRBJ2-7; D perhaps matches TRBD2 (5 bases). This CDR3 region has 14 residues. Trimming took 5 bases from V and 5 from J, leaving 16 bases between them. The V gene's germline CDR1 is SGHTA and CDR2 FQGNSA.

J is TRBJ2-2 and V is TRBV6-5; perhaps TRBD1 as D (6 bases). V was shortened by 1 base and J by 6 bases, with 9 bases between the two germline ends. Germline assignment: CDR1 MNHEY and CDR2 SVGAGI. This CDR3 is 14 amino acids long. CDR3 bases: TGTGCCAGCAGTTACTTACAGGGTCCCGGGGAGCTGTTTTTT. Translated, it gives CASSYLQGPGELFF.

This clonotype was seen just once. This sequence joins TRBV5-5 and TRBJ2-5; 9 bases are a match to TRBD1. Germline trimming cut 4 bases from V and 1 base from J; bases unmatched to any gene: 5. The CDR3 has 15 amino acids. Germline loops: CDR1 SGHKS, CDR2 YYEKEE (reference sequence). The CDR3: CASSPQTGGQETQYF. The CDR3, as DNA: TGTGCCAGCAGCCCTCAGACAGGGGGCCAAGAGACCCAGTACTTC.

There are a few counts of this clonotype. The gene calls are TRBV28 and TRBJ2-1; 11 positions match TRBD2. Germline V CDR1 and CDR2: MDHEN, SYDVKM. The CDR3 loop spans 15 amino acids. With V trimmed by 1 base and J by 10 bases, 6 bases remained unmatched. The CDR3 DNA reads TGTGCCAGCAGTTTATTACTAGCGGGAGTTAACGAGCAGTTCTTC. Translated: CASSLLLAGVNEQFF.

There are a few counts of this clonotype. The V gene is TRBV20-1, the J gene TRBJ2-6; D gene uncertain. The CDR3 length is 13 residues. The germline V gene encodes CDR1 DFQATT and CDR2 SNEGSKA (reference sequence). With 3 bases removed from V and 1 base from J, the gap between germline ends came to 4 bases. The CDR3 sequence is CSASQSGANVLTF. CDR3 DNA sequence: TGCAGTGCTAGCCAGTCTGGGGCCAACGTCCTGACTTTC.

This sequence joins TRBV27 and TRBJ2-1; 11 positions agree with TRBD2. Unmatched junction bases numbered 9, after V lost 0 bases and J lost 5 bases. Germline loops: CDR1 MNHEY, CDR2 SMNVEV (reference sequence). This CDR3 has 18 amino acids. CDR3 in amino acids: CASSLSATSGRKHNEQFF. In nucleotides, the CDR3 is TGTGCCAGCAGTTTATCCGCAACTAGCGGGAGAAAACACAATGAGCAGTTCTTC.

The chain couples TRBV4-1 to TRBJ2-1, with 13 bases that match TRBD2. CDR1 and CDR2 (germline): MGHRA, YSYEKL. The CDR3 consists of 16 residues. Losses at the gene ends were 2 bases for V and 4 bases for J; bases not matched to a gene: 2. The CDR3 region is CASSQQLAGGYNEQFF. The DNA for the CDR3 is TGCGCCAGCAGCCAACAACTAGCGGGAGGGTACAATGAGCAGTTCTTC.

This sequence joins TRBV5-1 and TRBJ2-5; 7 positions agree with TRBD2. Germline V gene lookup returns CDR1 SGHRS and CDR2 YFSETQ. This CDR3 has 16 amino acids. With V trimmed by 3 bases and J by 6 bases, 14 bases remained unmatched. The CDR3, as DNA: TGCGCCAGCAGCTACTTTCCCGGACTAGAAGAAAAGACCCAGTACTTC. It specifies CASSYFPGLEEKTQYF.

The V call is TRBV7-9, the J call TRBJ1-6; possibly TRBD1 for D (6 bases). Germline V gives CDR1 SEHNR, CDR2 FQNEAQ (reference sequence). The CDR3 loop spans 15 amino acids. Trimming cost V 0 bases and J 8 bases, with 11 bases left between them. Here the CDR3 DNA reads TGTGCCAGCAGCTTAGCGATGGGGGCGGATTCACCCCTCCACTTT. Translated: CASSLAMGADSPLHF.

The chain joins TRBV5-1 to TRBJ2-1, with D perhaps TRBD2 (7 bases). This CDR3 region has 16 residues. Germline V gene sequence: CDR1 SGHRS, CDR2 YFSETQ. The V end lost 4 bases, the J end lost 8 bases, and 22 bases lay between the germline ends. The DNA for the CDR3 is TGCGCCAGCAGCCCCCTCCCCCCGGGGGCGGGGGATGAGCAGTTCTTC. It specifies CASSPLPPGAGDEQFF.

The gene calls are TRBV27 and TRBJ2-7; perhaps TRBD2 as D (5 bases). CDR1 is MNHEY, CDR2 SMNVEV, per germline (reference sequence). The CDR3 is 16 amino acids. V was pared by 3 bases and J by 1 base, with 16 bases between. CDR3 region: CASSFSRGSGSYEQYF. CDR3 sequence (DNA): TGTGCCAGCAGTTTTTCACGGGGATCGGGGTCCTACGAGCAGTACTTC.

The V gene is TRBV24-1, the J gene TRBJ2-2; D is undetermined. Trimming removed 5 bases at V and 7 bases at J, with 7 bases between. The germline CDR1 and CDR2 sequences are KGHDR and SFDVKD. This CDR3 contains 12 residues. This chain's CDR3 is CATSARYGELFF. The DNA for the CDR3 is TGTGCCACCAGTGCGAGGTACGGGGAGCTGTTTTTT.

This chain connects TRBV5-1 to TRBJ2-7; 7 nucleotides match TRBD2. Trimming cost V 0 bases and J 5 bases; bases outside gene matches: 14. CDR1 is SGHRS, CDR2 YFSETQ, per germline. This CDR3 region has 17 residues. CDR3 in amino acids: CASSLGISAGVLDEQYF. The CDR3 nucleotides read TGCGCCAGCAGCTTGGGGATATCGGCGGGAGTGCTGGACGAGCAGTACTTC.

J is TRBJ1-3 and V is TRBV5-1; 7 bases are shared with TRBD1. The junction had 6 bases not matched to a gene; V was cut back by 0 bases and J by 3 bases. The CDR3 contains 16 residues. CDR1 and CDR2 (germline): SGHRS, YFSETQ. CDR3 in DNA: TGCGCCAGCAGCTTGGGCCCGACAGGGTATGGAAACACCATATATTTT. Translation gives CASSLGPTGYGNTIYF. Full variable domain (rest looked up from reference TRBV5-1 and TRBJ1-3): KAGVTQTPRYLIKTRGQQVTLSCSPISGHRSVSWYQQTPGQGLQFLFEYFSETQRNKGNFPGRFSGRQFSNSRSEMNVSTLELGDSALYLCASSLGPTGYGNTIYFGEGSWLTVV.

This clonotype has a handful of counts. Here the CDR3 DNA reads TGTGCCACCAGTGATCCTTTGACTAGCGGGAGCGATACGCAGTATTTT. Residues: CATSDPLTSGSDTQYF. V and J are TRBV24-1 and TRBJ2-3; 12 bases map to TRBD2. With 3 bases clipped from V and 6 bases from J, the junction kept 6 bases outside the gene matches. CDR1 is KGHDR, CDR2 SFDVKD, per germline. The CDR3 runs 16 residues.

This clonotype was seen a few times. This rearrangement joins TRBV4-2 to TRBJ2-1; 16 bases match TRBD2. Trimming cost V 1 base and J 3 bases; bases outside gene matches: 6. The CDR3 is 19 amino acids. Germline CDR1 is LGHNA and CDR2 is YNFKEQ. The CDR3 region has the DNA TGTGCCAGCAGCCAAGCGGGACTAGCGGGAGGGGGATTCTACAATGAGCAGTTCTTC. Translated: CASSQAGLAGGGFYNEQFF.